This T cell receptor (beta chain) was found in a study of cytomegalovirus exposure and HLA in healthy donors. Whole-study context: Unique TCRs numbering around 80 million, obtained from HLA-typed donors, made up an early data release.

Note on this clone: Its antigen is not known.

Researchers ran the PCR with 60 Vbeta and 13 Jbeta primers. This table comes from immunoSEQ multiplex PCR, and its TCRdb copy is limited to in-frame clones, with some not included. The repertoire holds approximately 160,000 clones, with about 64% as singletons. Study findings and constraints: TCR beta chain V- and J-gene trimming was linked, in a later analysis, to a missense variant in DCLRE1C. Other equally common chains were less clonally expanded than HLA-associated TCR beta chains, a later analysis showed. High specificity and sensitivity for cytomegalovirus status were reported for the classifier.

The origin of this receptor is a woman aged 25 to 39 in good health and CMV-seropositive. The sample was PBMCs.

In DNA, the CDR3 is TGCAGCGTTAACCTCGGGACAGGGGGCGTAAAGGCTTTCTTT. It yields the protein CSVNLGTGGVKAFF. The chain links TRBV29-1 to TRBJ1-1, with 12 positions matching TRBD1. The CDR3 consists of 14 residues. The germline V gene encodes CDR1 SQVTM and CDR2 ANQGSEA. J was trimmed by 11 bases and V by 5 bases; bases with no gene match: 12.